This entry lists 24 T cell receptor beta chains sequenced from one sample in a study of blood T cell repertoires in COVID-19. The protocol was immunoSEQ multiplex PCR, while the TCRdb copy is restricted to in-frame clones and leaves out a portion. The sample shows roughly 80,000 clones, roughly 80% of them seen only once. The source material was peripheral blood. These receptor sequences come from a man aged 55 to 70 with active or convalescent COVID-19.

The CDR3 bases are TGTGCCAGCAGCGTAGGGTACGGGGAAGGCAATCAGCCCCAGCATTTT. It specifies CASSVGYGEGNQPQHF. V and J are TRBV9 and TRBJ1-5; the D is unclear. The V gene's germline CDR1 is SGDLS and CDR2 YYNGEE. Trimming removed 0 bases at V and 2 bases at J, with 12 bases between. This CDR3 is built from 16 residues.

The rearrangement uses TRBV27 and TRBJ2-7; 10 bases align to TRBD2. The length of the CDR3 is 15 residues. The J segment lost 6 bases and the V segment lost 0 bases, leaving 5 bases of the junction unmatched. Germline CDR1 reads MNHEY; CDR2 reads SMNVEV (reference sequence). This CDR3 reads CASSLSSGLAIEQYF. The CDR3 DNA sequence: TGTGCCAGCAGTTTATCGTCGGGACTAGCGATCGAGCAGTACTTC.

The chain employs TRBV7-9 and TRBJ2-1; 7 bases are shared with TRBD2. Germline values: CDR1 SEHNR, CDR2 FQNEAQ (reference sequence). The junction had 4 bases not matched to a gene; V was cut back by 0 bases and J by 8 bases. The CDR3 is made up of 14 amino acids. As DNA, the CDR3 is TGTGCCAGCAGCTTAGCGCTAGCGGCAGATGAGCAGTTCTTC. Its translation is CASSLALAADEQFF.

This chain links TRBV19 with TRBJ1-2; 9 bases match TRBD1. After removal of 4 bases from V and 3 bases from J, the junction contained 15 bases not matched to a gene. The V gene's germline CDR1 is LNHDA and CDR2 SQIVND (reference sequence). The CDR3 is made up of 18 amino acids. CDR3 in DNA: TGTGCCAGTAGTAGATTACAGGGGGCGAGTCTTTCGGACTATGGCTACACCTTC. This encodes CASSRLQGASLSDYGYTF.

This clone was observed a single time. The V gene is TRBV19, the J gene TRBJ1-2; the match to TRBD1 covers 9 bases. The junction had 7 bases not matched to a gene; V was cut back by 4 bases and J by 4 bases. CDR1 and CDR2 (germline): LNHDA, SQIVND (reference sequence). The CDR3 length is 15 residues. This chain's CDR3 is CASSKDRGTLYGYTF. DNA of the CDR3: TGTGCCAGTAGTAAGGACAGGGGTACCCTCTATGGCTACACCTTC.

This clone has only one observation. The CDR3 region is CAISESTGDYGYTF. CDR3 coding DNA: TGTGCCATCAGTGAGTCGACAGGGGACTATGGCTACACCTTC. V and J are TRBV10-3 and TRBJ1-2; 8 positions agree with TRBD1. Germline V gene lookup returns CDR1 ENHRY and CDR2 SYGVKD. The CDR3 contains 14 residues. The junction had 0 bases not matched to a gene; V was cut back by 0 bases and J by 3 bases.

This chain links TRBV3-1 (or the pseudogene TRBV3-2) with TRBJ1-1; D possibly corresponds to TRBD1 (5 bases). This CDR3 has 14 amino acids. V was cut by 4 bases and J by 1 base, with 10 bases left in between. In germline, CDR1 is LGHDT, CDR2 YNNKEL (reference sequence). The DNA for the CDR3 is TGTGCCAGCAGCCGGGGACTACAGAACACTGAAGCTTTCTTT. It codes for CASSRGLQNTEAFF.

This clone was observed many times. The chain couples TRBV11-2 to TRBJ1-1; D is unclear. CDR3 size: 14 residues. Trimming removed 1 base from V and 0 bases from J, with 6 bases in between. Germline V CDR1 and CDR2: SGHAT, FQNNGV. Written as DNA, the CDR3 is TGTGCCAGCAGCTTAGTTCGTGTGAACACTGAAGCTTTCTTT. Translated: CASSLVRVNTEAFF.

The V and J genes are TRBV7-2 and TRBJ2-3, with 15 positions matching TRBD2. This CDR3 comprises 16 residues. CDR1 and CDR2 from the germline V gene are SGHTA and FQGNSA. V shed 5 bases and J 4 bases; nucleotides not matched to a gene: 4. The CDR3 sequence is CASSPGLAGGADTQYF. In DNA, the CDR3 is TGTGCCAGCAGCCCAGGACTAGCGGGGGGGGCAGATACGCAGTATTTT.

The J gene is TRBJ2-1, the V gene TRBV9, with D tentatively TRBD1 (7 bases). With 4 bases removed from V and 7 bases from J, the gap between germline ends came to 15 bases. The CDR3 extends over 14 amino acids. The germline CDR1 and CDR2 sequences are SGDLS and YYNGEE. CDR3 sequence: CASSPSPGGNEQFF. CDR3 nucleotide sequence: TGTGCCAGCAGCCCTTCTCCAGGGGGGAATGAGCAGTTCTTC.

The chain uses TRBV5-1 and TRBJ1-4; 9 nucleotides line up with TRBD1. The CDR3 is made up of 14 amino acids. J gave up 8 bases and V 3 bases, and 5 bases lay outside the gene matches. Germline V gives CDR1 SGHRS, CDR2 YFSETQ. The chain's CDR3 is CASSSGTGREKLFF. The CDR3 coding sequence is TGCGCCAGCAGCTCCGGGACAGGGAGGGAAAAACTGTTTTTT.

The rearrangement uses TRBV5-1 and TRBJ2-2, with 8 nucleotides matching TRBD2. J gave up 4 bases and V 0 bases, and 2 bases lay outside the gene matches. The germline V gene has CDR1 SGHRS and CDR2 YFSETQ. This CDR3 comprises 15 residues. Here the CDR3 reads CASSLEAGGTGELFF. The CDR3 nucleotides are TGCGCCAGCAGCTTGGAGGCGGGGGGCACCGGGGAGCTGTTTTTT. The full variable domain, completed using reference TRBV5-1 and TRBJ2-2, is KAGVTQTPRYLIKTRGQQVTLSCSPISGHRSVSWYQQTPGQGLQFLFEYFSETQRNKGNFPGRFSGRQFSNSRSEMNVSTLELGDSALYLCASSLEAGGTGELFFGEGSRLTVL.

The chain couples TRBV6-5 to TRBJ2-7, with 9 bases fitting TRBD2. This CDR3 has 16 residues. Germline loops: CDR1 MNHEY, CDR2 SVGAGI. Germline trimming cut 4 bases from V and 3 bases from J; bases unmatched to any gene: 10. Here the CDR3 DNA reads TGTGCCAGCAGTTCAGAGATAGCGGGAGCGCACTACGAGCAGTACTTC. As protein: CASSSEIAGAHYEQYF.

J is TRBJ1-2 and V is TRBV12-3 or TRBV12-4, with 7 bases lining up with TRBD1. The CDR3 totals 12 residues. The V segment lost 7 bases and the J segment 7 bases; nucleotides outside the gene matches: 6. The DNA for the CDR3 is TGTGCCAGCACTCGGACAGGTGGTGGCTACACCTTC. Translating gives CASTRTGGGYTF.

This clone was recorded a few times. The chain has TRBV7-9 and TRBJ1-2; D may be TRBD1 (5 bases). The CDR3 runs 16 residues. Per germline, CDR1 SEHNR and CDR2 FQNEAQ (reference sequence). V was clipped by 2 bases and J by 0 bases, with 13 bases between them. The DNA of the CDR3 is TGTGCCAGCAGCTTACCTCAGGGACTCACTAACTATGGCTACACCTTC. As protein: CASSLPQGLTNYGYTF.

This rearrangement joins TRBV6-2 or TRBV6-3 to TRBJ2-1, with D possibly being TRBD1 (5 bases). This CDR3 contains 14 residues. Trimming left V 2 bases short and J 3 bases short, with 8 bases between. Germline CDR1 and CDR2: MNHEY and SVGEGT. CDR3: CASSYGAGYNEQFF. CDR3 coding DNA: TGTGCCAGCAGTTACGGGGCAGGCTACAATGAGCAGTTCTTC.

CDR3 DNA sequence: TGTGCCATCAGCCCCGGGACAGGGAGGATAGATACGCAGTATTTT. Protein: CAISPGTGRIDTQYF. V usage is TRBV10-3 and J usage is TRBJ2-3; 9 bases are a match to TRBD1. The trim removed 6 bases at V and 5 bases at J, leaving 9 bases unmatched. Germline V gene data show CDR1 as ENHRY and CDR2 as SYGVKD. The CDR3 consists of 15 residues.

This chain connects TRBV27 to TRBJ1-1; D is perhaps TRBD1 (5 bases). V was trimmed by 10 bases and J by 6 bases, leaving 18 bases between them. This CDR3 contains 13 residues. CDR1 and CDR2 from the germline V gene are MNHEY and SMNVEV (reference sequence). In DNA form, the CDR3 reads TGTGCCACCGCGGCACATGGGGCCCCTGAAGCTTTCTTT. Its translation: CATAAHGAPEAFF.

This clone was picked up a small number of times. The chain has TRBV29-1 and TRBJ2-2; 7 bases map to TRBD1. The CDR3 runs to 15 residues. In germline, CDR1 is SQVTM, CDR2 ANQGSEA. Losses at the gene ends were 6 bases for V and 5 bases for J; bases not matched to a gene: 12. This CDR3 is CSVGATGVGTGELFF. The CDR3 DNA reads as TGCAGCGTCGGCGCCACAGGGGTGGGGACCGGGGAGCTGTTTTTT.

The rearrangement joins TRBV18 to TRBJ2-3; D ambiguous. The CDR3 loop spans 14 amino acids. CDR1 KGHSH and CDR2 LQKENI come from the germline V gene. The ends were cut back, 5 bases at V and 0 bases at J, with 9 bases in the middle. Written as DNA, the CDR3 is TGTGCCAGCTCAGGCCAGGTGAGCACAGATACGCAGTATTTT. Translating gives CASSGQVSTDTQYF.

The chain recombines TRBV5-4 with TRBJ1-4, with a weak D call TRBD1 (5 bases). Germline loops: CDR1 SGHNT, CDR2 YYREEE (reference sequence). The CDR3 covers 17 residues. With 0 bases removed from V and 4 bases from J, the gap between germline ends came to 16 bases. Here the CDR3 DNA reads TGTGCCAGCAGCTTGGGAGCCCACGACAGAAATAATGAAAAACTGTTTTTT. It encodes CASSLGAHDRNNEKLFF.

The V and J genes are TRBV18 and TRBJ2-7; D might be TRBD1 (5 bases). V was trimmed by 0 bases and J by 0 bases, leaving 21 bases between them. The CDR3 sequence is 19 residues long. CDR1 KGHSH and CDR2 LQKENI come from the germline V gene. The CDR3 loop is CASSPPVWGPQSGSYEQYF. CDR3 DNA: TGTGCCAGCTCACCACCCGTCTGGGGCCCCCAAAGTGGCTCCTACGAGCAGTACTTC.

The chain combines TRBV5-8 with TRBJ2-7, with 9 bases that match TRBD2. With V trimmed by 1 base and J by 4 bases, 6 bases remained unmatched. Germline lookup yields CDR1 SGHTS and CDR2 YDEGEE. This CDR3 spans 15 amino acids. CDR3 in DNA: TGTGCCAGCAGCTTGTGGCTAGCGGGGACGTACGAGCAGTACTTC. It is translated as CASSLWLAGTYEQYF.

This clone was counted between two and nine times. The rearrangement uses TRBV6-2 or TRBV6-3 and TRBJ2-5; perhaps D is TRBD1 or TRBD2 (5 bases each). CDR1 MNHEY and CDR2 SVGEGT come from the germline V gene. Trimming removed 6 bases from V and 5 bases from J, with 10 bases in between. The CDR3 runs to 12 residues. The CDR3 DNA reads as TGTGCCAGCAGCGGGGCCAGGGAGACCCAGTACTTC. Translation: CASSGARETQYF.